This paragraph covers one T cell receptor beta chain sequence. In the study's own analysis: Amplifying reference gene primers gave estimates of nucleated cell counts. Method: immunoSEQ multiplex PCR; TCRdb's copy keeps in-frame clones and lacks some. From that table come the V and J calls and clone size; the DNA was used to work out D and trimming. The sample lists approximately 190,000 clones; about four fifths were seen once. The data belong to a study of blood T cell repertoires in COVID-19. Study summary: Italy, Spain and the United States were the sources of the convalescent and acute COVID-19 samples. The cDNA or gDNA used as material had been derived from T cells, B-cell-depleted T cells, or PBMCs.

The CDR3 loop spans 13 amino acids. V was pared by 5 bases and J by 7 bases, with 14 bases between. Germline V gene data show CDR1 as SGHTA and CDR2 as FQGNSA. The sequenced material came from peripheral blood. This TCR was recovered from a man aged 55 to 70 with acute or convalescent COVID-19. The chain has TRBV7-2 and TRBJ1-1; possible D gene TRBD1, 5 bases. CDR3 amino acids: CASSRLGRGEAFF. The CDR3 region has the DNA TGTGCCAGCAGCAGACTAGGGAGGGGTGAAGCTTTCTTT.